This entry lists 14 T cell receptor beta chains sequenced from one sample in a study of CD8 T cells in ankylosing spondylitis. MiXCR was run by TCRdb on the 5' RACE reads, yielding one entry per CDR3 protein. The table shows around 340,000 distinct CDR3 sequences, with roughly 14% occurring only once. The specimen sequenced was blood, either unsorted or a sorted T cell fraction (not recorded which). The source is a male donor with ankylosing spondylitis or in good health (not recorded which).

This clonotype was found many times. The DNA of the CDR3 is TGTGCCAGCAGTTTTAGCGAAGGGGGGCGAAGGGCTGAAGCTTTCTTT. Protein product: CASSFSEGGRRAEAFF. This sequence joins TRBV12-3 or TRBV12-4 and TRBJ1-1, with a weak D call TRBD1 (6 bases). This CDR3 spans 16 amino acids. V lost 3 bases and J lost 6, with 20 bases in between.

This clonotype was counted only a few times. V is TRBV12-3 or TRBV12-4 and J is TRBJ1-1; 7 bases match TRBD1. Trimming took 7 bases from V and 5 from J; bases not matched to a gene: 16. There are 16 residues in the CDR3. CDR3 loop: CASTTREGAVGTEAFF. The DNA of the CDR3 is TGTGCCAGCACCACGAGAGAGGGGGCGGTGGGAACTGAAGCTTTCTTT.

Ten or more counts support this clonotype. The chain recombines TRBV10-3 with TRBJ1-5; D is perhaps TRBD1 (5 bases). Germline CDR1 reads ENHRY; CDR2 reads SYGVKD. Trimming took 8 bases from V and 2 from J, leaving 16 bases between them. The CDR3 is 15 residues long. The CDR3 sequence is CAIAPRVGGNQPQHF. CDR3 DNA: TGTGCCATCGCGCCCAGGGTAGGGGGCAATCAGCCCCAGCATTTT.

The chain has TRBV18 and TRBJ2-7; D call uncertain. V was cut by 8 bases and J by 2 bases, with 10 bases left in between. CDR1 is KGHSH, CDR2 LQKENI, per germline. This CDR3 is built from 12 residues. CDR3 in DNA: TGTGCCAGCCACAATAGGACCTACGAGCAGTACTTC. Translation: CASHNRTYEQYF.

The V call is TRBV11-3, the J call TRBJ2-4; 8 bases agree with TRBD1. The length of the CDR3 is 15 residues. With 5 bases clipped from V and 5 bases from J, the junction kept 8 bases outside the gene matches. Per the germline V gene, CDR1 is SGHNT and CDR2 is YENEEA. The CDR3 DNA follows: TGTGCCAGCAGCACCCGGACAGGGTCAGAAAACATTCAGTACTTC. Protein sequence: CASSTRTGSENIQYF.

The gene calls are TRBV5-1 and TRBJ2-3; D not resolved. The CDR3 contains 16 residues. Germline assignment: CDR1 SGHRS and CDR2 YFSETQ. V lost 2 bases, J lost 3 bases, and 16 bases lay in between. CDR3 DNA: TGCGCCAGCAGCTTAAATCCGGCTCAGGAGACAGATACGCAGTATTTT. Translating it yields CASSLNPAQETDTQYF.

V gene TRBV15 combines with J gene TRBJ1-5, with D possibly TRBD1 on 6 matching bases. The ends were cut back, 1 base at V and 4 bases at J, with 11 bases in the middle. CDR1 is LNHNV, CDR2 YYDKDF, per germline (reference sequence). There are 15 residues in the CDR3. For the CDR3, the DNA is TGTGCCACCAGCAGAGCAGGGGACCCTAATCAGCCCCAGCATTTT. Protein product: CATSRAGDPNQPQHF.

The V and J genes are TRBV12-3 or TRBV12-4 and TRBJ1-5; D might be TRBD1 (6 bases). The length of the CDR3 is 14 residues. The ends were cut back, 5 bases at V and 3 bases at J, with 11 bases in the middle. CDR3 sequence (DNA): TGTGCCAGCAGTGCAGGGGACACCAATCAGCCCCAGCATTTT. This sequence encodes CASSAGDTNQPQHF.

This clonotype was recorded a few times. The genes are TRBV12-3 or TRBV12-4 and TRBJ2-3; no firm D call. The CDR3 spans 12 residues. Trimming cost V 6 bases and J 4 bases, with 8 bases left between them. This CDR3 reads CASRMQADTQYF. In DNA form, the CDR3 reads TGTGCCAGCAGAATGCAGGCAGATACGCAGTATTTT.

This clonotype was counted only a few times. The DNA of the CDR3 is TGTGCCAGCAGCTCGGGACAGGGAAGCTCCTACGAGCAGTACTTC. Translating gives CASSSGQGSSYEQYF. The chain couples TRBV7-9 to TRBJ2-7; 9 bases are shared with TRBD1. Germline-derived CDR1 and CDR2 are SEHNR and FQNEAQ (reference sequence). V shed 4 bases and J 0 bases; nucleotides not matched to a gene: 4. CDR3 length equals 15 residues.

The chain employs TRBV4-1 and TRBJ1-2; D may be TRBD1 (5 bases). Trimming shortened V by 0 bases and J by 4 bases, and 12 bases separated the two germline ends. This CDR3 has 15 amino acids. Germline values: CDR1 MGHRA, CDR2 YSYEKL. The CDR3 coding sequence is TGCGCCAGCAGCCAAGAACCTGGGACGGTCTATGGCTACACCTTC. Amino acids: CASSQEPGTVYGYTF.

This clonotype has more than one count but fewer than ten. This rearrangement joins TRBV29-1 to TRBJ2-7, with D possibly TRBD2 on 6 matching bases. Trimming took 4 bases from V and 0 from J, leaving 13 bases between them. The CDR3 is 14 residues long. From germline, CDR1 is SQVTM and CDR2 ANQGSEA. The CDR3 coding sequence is TGCAGCGTTGTCGGCGGGACGGGCTCCTACGAGCAGTACTTC. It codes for CSVVGGTGSYEQYF.

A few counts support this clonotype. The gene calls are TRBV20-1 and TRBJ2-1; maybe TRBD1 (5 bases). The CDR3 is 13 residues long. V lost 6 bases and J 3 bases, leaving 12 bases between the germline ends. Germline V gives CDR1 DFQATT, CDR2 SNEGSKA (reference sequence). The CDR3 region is CSADSHFYNEQFF. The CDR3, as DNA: TGCAGTGCCGACAGTCACTTCTACAATGAGCAGTTCTTC.

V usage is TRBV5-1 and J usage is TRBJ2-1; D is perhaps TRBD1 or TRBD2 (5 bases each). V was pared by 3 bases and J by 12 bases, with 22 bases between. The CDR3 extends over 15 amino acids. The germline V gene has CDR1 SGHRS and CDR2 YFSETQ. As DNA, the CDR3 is TGCGCCAGCAGCTCCGGGACCCCAGGAACAATCGGGCAGTTCTTC. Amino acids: CASSSGTPGTIGQFF.